This TCR beta chain was captured in a study of technical replicates of blood from a handful of donors. Libraries were prepared by immunoSEQ multiplex PCR; TCRdb keeps only in-frame clonotypes and omits some of them. The sample shows roughly 76,000 clones, approximately 91% of them seen only once. CDR1 and CDR2 from the germline V gene are ENHRY and SYGVKD. The CDR3 covers 16 residues. V lost 2 bases and J 2 bases, leaving 13 bases between the germline ends. Sequencing was carried out using T cells isolated from PBMCs. The TCR comes from a human donor in good health. Some clones in this sample may be carry-over from other donors' samples. The chain is built from TRBV10-3 and TRBJ1-5, with a tentative D call TRBD1 (6 bases). The CDR3 sequence: CAISEAGAVGNQPQHF. The CDR3 bases are TGTGCCATCAGTGAGGCGGGGGCGGTAGGCAATCAGCCCCAGCATTTT.